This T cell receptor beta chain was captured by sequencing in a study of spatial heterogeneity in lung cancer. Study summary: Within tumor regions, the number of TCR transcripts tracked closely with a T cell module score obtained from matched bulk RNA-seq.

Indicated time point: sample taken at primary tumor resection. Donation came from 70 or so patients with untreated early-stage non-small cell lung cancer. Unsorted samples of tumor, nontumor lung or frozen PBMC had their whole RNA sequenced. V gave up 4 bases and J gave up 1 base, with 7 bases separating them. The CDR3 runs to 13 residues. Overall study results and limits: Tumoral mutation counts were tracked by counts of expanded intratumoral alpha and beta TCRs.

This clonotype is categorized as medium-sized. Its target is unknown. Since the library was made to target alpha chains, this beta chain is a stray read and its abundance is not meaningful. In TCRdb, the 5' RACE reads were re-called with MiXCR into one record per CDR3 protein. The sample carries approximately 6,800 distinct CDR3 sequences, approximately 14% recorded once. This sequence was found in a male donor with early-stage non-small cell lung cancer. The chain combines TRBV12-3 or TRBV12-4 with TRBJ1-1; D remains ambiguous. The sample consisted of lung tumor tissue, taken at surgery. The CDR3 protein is CASSSPANTEAFF. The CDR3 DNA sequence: TGTGCCAGCAGTTCGCCAGCGAACACTGAAGCTTTCTTT.